This T cell receptor (beta chain) originates from a study of post-analysis software for immune sequencing data. Overall study findings and caveats: Normalized Chao1 diversity in multiple sclerosis patients fell significantly below that of controls. Same-batch preparations were strongly co-clustered by F measure. TRBV5-6, TRBV5-1 and TRBV20-1 were among roughly 5 TRBV segments more frequent in patients than controls.

Trimming took 6 bases from V and 6 from J, leaving 12 bases between them. The CDR3 extends over 12 amino acids. Germline V lookup: CDR1 MNHNS, CDR2 SASEGT. This clonotype turned up a few times. What it binds is not known. Unique molecular identifiers tagged the TCR beta cDNA libraries. About 500,000 cDNA molecules were obtained per 1 to 10 million input T cells. TCRdb re-derived calls from the PCR reads in MiXCR, one entry per CDR3 protein. The table has about 680,000 distinct CDR3 sequences, 55% to 60% seen once. This clonotype originated in a girl aged 2 to 9 with multiple sclerosis. The chain uses TRBV6-1 and TRBJ2-7; D remains ambiguous. Input material: blood. CDR3 region: CASSNRTSEQYF. Here the CDR3 DNA reads TGTGCCAGCAGCAATAGGACGAGCGAGCAGTACTTC.